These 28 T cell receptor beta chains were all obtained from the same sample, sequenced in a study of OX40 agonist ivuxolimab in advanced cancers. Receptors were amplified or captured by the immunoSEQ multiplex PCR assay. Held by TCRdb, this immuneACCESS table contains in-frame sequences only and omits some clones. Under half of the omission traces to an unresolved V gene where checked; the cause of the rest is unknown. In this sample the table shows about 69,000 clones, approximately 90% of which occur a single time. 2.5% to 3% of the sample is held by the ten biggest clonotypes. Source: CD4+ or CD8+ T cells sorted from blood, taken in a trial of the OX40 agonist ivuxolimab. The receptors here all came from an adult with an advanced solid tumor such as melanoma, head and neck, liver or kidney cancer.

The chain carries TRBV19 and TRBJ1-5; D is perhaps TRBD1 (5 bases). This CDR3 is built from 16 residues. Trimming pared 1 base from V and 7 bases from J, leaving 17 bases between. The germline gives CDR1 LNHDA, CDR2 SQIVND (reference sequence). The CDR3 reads CASSIGTAGGSQPQHF. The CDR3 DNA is TGTGCCAGTAGTATAGGGACCGCGGGGGGTTCCCAGCCCCAGCATTTT.

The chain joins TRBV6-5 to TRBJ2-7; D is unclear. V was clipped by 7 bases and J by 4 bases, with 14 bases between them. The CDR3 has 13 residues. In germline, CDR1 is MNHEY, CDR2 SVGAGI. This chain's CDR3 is CASTPRDSYEQYF. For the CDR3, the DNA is TGTGCCAGCACCCCAAGGGATTCTTACGAGCAGTACTTC.

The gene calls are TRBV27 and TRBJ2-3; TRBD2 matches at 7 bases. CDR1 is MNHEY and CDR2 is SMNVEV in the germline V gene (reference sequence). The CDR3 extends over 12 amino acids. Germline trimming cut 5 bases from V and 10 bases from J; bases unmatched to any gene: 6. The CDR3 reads CASSAGLGAQYF. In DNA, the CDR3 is TGTGCCAGCAGTGCCGGACTAGGTGCGCAGTATTTT.

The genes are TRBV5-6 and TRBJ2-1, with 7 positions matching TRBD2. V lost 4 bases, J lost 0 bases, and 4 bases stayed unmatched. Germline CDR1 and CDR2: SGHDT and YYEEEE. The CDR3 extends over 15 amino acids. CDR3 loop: CASSPGTTSYNEQFF. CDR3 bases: TGTGCCAGCAGCCCCGGGACTACCTCCTACAATGAGCAGTTCTTC.

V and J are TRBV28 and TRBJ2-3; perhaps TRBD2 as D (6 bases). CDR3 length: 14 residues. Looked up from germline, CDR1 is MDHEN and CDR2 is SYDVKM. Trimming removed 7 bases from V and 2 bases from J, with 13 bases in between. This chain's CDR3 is CASKRGGNTDTQYF. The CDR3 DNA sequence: TGTGCCAGCAAACGAGGCGGGAACACAGATACGCAGTATTTT.

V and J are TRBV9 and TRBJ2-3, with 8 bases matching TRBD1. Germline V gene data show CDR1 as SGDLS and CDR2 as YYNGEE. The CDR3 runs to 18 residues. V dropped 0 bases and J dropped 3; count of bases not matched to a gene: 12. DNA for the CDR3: TGTGCCAGCAGCGTAGCTGAGACAGGGGAGTTTAGGACAGATACGCAGTATTTT. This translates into CASSVAETGEFRTDTQYF.

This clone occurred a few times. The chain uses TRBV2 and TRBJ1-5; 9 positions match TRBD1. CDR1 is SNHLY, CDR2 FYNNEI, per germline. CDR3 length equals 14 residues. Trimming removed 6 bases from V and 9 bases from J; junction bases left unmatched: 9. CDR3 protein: CASSQDRGKGPQHF. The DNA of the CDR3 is TGTGCCAGCAGCCAAGACAGGGGGAAAGGGCCCCAGCATTTT. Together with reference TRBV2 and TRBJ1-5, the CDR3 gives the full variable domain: EPEVTQTPSHQVTQMGQEVILRCVPISNHLYFYWYRQILGQKVEFLVSFYNNEISEKSEIFDDQFSVERPDGSNFTLKIRSTKLEDSAMYFCASSQDRGKGPQHFGDGTRLSIL.

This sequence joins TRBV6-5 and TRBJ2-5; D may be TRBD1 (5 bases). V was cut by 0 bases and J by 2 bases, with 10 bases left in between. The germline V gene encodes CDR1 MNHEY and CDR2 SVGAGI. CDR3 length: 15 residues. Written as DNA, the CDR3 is TGTGCCAGCAGTTACTCCCCCAGGGAACAAGAGACCCAGTACTTC. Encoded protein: CASSYSPREQETQYF.

The CDR3 sequence is CASSLAREVETQYF. For the CDR3, the DNA is TGTGCCAGCAGCTTAGCGCGGGAGGTGGAGACCCAGTACTTC. This chain connects TRBV7-8 to TRBJ2-5; 8 bases line up with TRBD2. V lost 0 bases, J lost 5 bases, and 2 bases stayed unmatched. The CDR3 is 14 amino acids. The germline V gene has CDR1 SGHVS and CDR2 FQNEAQ.

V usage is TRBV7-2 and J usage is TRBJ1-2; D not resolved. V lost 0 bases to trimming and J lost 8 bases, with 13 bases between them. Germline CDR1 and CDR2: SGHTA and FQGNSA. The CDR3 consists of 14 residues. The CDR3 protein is CASSLARSPGGYTF. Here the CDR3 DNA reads TGTGCCAGCAGCTTAGCGCGGAGTCCCGGGGGCTACACCTTC.

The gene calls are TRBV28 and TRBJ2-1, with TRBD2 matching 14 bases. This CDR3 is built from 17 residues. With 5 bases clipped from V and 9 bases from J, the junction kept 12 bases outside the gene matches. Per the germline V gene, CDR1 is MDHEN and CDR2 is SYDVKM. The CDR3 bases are TGTGCCAGCAGTCTTTATGGGACTAGCGGGAGAGACAGTGAGCAGTTCTTC. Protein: CASSLYGTSGRDSEQFF.

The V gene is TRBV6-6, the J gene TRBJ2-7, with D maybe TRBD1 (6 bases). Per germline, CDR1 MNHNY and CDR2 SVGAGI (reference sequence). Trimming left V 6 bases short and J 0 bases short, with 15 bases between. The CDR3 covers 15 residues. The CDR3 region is CASRQTRDISYEQYF. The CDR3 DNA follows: TGTGCCAGCAGGCAGACTCGGGACATCTCCTACGAGCAGTACTTC.

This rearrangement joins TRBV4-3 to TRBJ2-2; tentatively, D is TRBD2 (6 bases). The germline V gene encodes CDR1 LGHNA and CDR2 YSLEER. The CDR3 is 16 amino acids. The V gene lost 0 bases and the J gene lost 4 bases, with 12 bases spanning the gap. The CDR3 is CASSQDNRRGTGELFF. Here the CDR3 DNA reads TGCGCCAGCAGCCAAGATAACCGGAGGGGCACCGGGGAGCTGTTTTTT.

CDR3 DNA sequence: TGCGCCAGCAGCTTCTCAGGGAGCACAGATACGCAGTATTTT. This sequence encodes CASSFSGSTDTQYF. The gene calls are TRBV5-1 and TRBJ2-3, with D perhaps matching TRBD1 (5 bases). This CDR3 has 14 residues. From germline, CDR1 is SGHRS and CDR2 YFSETQ. Trimming took off 2 bases at V and 0 bases at J, with 7 bases between the two ends.

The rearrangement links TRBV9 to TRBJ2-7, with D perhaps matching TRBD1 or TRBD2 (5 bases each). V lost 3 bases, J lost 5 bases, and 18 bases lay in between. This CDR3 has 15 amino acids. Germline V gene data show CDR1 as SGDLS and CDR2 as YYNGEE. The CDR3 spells CASSADGNRGDEQYF. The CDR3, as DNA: TGTGCCAGCAGCGCAGACGGGAATCGGGGCGACGAGCAGTACTTC. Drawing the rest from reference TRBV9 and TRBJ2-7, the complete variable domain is DSGVTQTPKHLITATGQRVTLRCSPRSGDLSVYWYQQSLDQGLQFLIQYYNGEERAKGNILERFSAQQFPDLHSELNLSSLELGDSALYFCASSADGNRGDEQYFGPGTRLTVT.

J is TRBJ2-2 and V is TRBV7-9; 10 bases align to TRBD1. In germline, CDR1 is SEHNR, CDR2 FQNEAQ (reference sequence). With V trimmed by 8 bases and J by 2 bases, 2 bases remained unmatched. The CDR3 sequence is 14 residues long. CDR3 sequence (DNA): TGTGCCAGCCAGACAGGGGGCAACACCGGGGAGCTGTTTTTT. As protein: CASQTGGNTGELFF.

CDR3 protein: CASSLALIHQETQYF. CDR3 nucleotides: TGTGCCAGCAGCTTAGCTCTAATACATCAAGAGACCCAGTACTTC. This chain joins TRBV7-9 and TRBJ2-5; no clear D. The CDR3 runs 15 residues. Trimming removed 0 bases from V and 2 bases from J, with 10 bases in between. Germline CDR1 is SEHNR and CDR2 is FQNEAQ (reference sequence).

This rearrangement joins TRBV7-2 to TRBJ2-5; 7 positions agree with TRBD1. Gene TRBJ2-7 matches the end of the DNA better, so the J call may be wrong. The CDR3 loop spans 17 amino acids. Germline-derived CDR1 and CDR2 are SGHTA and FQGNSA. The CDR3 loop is CASSLALTRGIPYEQYF. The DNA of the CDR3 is TGTGCCAGCAGCTTAGCGCTTACCAGGGGGATTCCCTACGAGCAGTACTTC.

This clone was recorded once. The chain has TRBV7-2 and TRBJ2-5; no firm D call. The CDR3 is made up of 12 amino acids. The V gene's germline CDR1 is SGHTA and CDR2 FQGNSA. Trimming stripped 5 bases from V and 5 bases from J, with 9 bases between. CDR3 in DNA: TGTGCCAGCAGCCCAGTTCGGGAGACCCAGTACTTC. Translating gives CASSPVRETQYF.

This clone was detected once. CDR3 in DNA: TGTGCCAGCAGCGTAGGGTCCGGGGAGCTGTTTTTT. It is translated as CASSVGSGELFF. The chain has TRBV9 and TRBJ2-2; D not resolved. Trimming took 0 bases from V and 6 from J, leaving 3 bases between them. Germline CDR1 reads SGDLS; CDR2 reads YYNGEE. The CDR3 is 12 amino acids.

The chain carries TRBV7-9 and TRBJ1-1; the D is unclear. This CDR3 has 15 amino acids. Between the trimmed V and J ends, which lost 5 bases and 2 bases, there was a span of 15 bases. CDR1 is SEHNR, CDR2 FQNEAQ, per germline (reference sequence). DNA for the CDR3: TGTGCCAGCAGCCAAGCGGGCGGGATAAACACTGAAGCTTTCTTT. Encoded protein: CASSQAGGINTEAFF. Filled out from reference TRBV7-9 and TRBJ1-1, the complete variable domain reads DTGVSQNPRHKITKRGQNVTFRCDPISEHNRLYWYRQTLGQGPEFLTYFQNEAQLEKSRLLSDRFSAERPKGSFSTLEIQRTEQGDSAMYLCASSQAGGINTEAFFGQGTRLTVV.

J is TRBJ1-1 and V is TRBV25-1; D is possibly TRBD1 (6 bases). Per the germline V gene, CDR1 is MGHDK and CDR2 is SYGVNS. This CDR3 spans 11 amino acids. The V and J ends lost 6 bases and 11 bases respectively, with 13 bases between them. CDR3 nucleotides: TGTGCCAGCAGAGGGGGGCGGAGGGCTTTCTTT. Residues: CASRGGRRAFF.

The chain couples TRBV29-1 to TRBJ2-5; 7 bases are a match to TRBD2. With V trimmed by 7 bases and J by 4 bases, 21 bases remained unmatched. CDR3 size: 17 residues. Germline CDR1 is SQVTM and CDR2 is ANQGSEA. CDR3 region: CSGGGVAGAPVRETQYF. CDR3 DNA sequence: TGCAGCGGGGGGGGAGTAGCGGGTGCCCCCGTACGAGAGACCCAGTACTTC. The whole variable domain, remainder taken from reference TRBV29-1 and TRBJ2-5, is SAVISQKPSRDICQRGTSLTIQCQVDSQVTMMFWYRQQPGQSLTLIATANQGSEATYESGFVIDKFPISRPNLTFSTLTVSNMSPEDSSIYLCSGGGVAGAPVRETQYFGPGTRLLVL.

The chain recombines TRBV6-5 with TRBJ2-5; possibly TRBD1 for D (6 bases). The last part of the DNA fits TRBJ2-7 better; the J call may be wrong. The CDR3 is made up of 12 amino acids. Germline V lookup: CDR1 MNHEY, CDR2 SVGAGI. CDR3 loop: CASSYRGYEQYF. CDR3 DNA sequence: TGTGCCAGCAGTTACAGGGGGTACGAGCAGTACTTC.

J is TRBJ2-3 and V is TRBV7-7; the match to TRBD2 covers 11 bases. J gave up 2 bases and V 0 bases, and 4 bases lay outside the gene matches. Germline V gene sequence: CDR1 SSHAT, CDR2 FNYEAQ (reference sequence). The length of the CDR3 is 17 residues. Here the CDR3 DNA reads TGTGCCAGCAGCTTAGCGAGGGGACTAGCGGACACAGATACGCAGTATTTT. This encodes CASSLARGLADTDTQYF.

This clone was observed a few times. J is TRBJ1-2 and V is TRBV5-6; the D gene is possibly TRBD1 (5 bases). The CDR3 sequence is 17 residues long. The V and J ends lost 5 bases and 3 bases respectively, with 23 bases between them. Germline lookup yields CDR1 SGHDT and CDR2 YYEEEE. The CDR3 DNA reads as TGTGCCAGCAGAGACAGTCGAGGGGTTTACCTGGACTATGGCTACACCTTC. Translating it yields CASRDSRGVYLDYGYTF.

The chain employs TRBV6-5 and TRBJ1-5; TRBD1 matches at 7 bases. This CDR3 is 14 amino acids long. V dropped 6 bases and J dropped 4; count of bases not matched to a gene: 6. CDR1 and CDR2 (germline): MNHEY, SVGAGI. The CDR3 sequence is CASRSGTANQPQHF. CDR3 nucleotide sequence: TGTGCCAGCAGATCCGGGACAGCAAATCAGCCCCAGCATTTT.

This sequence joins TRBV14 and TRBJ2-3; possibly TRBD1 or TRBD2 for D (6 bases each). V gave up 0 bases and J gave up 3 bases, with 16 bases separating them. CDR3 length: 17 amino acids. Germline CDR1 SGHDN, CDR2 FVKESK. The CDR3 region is CASSQERGTRETDTQYF. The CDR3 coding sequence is TGTGCCAGCAGCCAAGAACGAGGGACACGGGAGACAGATACGCAGTATTTT. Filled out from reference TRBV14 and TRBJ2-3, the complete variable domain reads EAGVTQFPSHSVIEKGQTVTLRCDPISGHDNLYWYRRVMGKEIKFLLHFVKESKQDESGMPNNRFLAERTGGTYSTLKVQPAELEDSGVYFCASSQERGTRETDTQYFGPGTRLTVL.